This T cell receptor beta chain was profiled in a study of OX40 agonist ivuxolimab in advanced cancers. Across the whole study: Patients received intravenous ivuxolimab every 2 weeks at 0.01 to 10 mg/kg. The study, taken as a whole, reports: CD4+ and CD8+ T cells in blood underwent clonal expansion by week 6 at 0.1 to 3.0 mg/kg. Among the lowest peripheral clonal expansion occurred in 0.1-3.0 mg/kg partial responders.

Produced via immunoSEQ multiplex PCR; TCRdb's table is partial and in-frame only. The data show about 48,000 clones, with 89% seen just once and 5% to 7% held by the top ten. With respect to this clone: Its specificity is not known.

The ends were cut back, 0 bases at V and 12 bases at J, with 12 bases in the middle. The germline V gene encodes CDR1 LNHDA and CDR2 SQIVND (reference sequence). The CDR3 contains 13 residues. The source of this sequence is an adult with an advanced solid tumor such as melanoma, head and neck, liver or kidney cancer. Sequenced material: CD4+ or CD8+ T cells sorted from blood, taken in a trial of the OX40 agonist ivuxolimab. The chain joins TRBV19 to TRBJ2-1, with D perhaps being TRBD1 or TRBD2 (6 bases each). This CDR3 reads CASSIDLEGGQFF. The CDR3 bases are TGTGCCAGTAGTATAGATTTGGAGGGGGGGCAGTTCTTC.